This T cell receptor (beta chain) emerged from a study of cytomegalovirus exposure and HLA in healthy donors. Study-wide results and limits: The study flagged about 150 TCR beta chains as cytomegalovirus-associated.

Using immunoSEQ multiplex PCR, the repertoire was profiled, and TCRdb retains in-frame clones only, with some absent. The sample has about 360,000 clones, roughly 90% seen once. There are a few counts of this clone. Its specificity is unknown. The same CDR3 arises from other DNA sequences in this sample as well. This CDR3 has 12 residues. The ends were cut back, 1 base at V and 7 bases at J, with 5 bases in the middle. Per the germline V gene, CDR1 is SEHNR and CDR2 is FQNEAQ (reference sequence). The chain carries TRBV7-9 and TRBJ1-5, with D uncertain. The receptor was isolated from a woman aged 18-35 years in good health and CMV-seronegative. The sample consisted of PBMCs. The CDR3 is CASSLGGQPQHF. DNA for the CDR3: TGTGCCAGCAGCTTAGGAGGACAGCCCCAGCATTTT.